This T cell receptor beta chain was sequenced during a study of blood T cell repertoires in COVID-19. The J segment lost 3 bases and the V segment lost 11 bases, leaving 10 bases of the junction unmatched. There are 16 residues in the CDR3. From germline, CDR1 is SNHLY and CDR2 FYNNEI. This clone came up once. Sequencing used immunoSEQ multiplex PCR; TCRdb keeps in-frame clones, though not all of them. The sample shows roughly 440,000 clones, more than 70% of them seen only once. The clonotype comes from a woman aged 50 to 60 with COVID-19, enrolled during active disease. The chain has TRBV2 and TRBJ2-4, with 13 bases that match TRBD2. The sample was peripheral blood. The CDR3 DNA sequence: TGTGCCGGCACTAGCGGGGGGGCCTTGGACAAAAACATTCAGTACTTC. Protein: CAGTSGGALDKNIQYF.